The TCR beta chain under discussion was sequenced for a study of control samples from healthy donors and cancer patients. Sequencing was performed with immunoSEQ multiplex PCR; in TCRdb, only in-frame clones are kept and a portion is missing. The profile shows some 130,000 clones, over 85% of them singletons. This CDR3 is 14 amino acids long. Per the germline V gene, CDR1 is KGHSH and CDR2 is LQKENI. V lost 1 base and J lost 4; bases outside the gene matches: 1. Input material: blood. The chain employs TRBV18 and TRBJ1-2, with 9 nucleotides matching TRBD1. The receptor was isolated from a man aged 30-40 years in good health. The CDR3 protein is CASSPRDRAYGYTF. CDR3 in DNA: TGTGCCAGCTCACCACGGGACAGGGCCTATGGCTACACCTTC.